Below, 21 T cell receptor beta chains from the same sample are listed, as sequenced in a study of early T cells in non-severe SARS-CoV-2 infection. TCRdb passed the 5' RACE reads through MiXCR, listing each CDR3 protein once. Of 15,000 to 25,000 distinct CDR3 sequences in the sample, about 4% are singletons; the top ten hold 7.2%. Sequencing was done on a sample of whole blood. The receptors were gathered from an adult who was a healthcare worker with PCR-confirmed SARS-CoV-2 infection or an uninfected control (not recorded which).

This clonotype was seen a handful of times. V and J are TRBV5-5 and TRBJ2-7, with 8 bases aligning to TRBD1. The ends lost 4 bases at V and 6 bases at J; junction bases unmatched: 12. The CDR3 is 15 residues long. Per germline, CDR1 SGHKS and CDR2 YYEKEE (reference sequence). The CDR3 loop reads CASSLVGTGLSEQYF. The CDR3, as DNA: TGTGCCAGCAGCCTGGTCGGGACAGGACTATCCGAGCAGTACTTC. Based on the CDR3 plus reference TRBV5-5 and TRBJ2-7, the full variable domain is DAGVTQSPTHLIKTRGQQVTLRCSPISGHKSVSWYQQVLGQGPQFIFQYYEKEERGRGNFPDRFSARQFPNYSSELNVNALLLGDSALYLCASSLVGTGLSEQYFGPGTRLTVT.

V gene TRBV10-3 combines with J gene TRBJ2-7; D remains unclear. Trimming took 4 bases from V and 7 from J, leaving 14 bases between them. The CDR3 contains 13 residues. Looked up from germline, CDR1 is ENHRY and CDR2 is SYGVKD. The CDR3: CAISVQFQWEQYF. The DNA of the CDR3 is TGTGCCATCAGTGTTCAGTTCCAGTGGGAGCAGTACTTC.

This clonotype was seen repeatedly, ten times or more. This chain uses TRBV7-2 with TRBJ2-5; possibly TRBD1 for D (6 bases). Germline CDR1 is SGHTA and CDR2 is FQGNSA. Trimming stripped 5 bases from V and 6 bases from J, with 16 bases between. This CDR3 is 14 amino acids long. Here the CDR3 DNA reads TGTGCCAGCAGCCCAGGGACCAGGGGAAAGACCCAGTACTTC. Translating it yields CASSPGTRGKTQYF. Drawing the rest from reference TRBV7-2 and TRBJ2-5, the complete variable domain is GAGVSQSPSNKVTEKGKDVELRCDPISGHTALYWYRQSLGQGLEFLIYFQGNSAPDKSGLPSDRFSAERTGGSVSTLTIQRTQQEDSAVYLCASSPGTRGKTQYFGPGTRLLVL.

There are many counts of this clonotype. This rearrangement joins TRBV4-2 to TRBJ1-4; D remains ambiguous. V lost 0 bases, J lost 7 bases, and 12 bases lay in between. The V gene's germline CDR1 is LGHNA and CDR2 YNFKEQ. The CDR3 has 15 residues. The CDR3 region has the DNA TGTGCCAGCAGCCAAGAAGGGAGGAGAGGTGAAAAACTGTTTTTT. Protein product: CASSQEGRRGEKLFF.

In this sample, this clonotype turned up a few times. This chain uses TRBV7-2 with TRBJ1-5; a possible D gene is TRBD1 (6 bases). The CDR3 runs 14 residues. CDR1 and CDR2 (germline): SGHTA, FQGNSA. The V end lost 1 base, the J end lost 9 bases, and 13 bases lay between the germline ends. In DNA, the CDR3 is TGTGCCAGCAGCTTAGAGGGGGGAGGAAGGCCCCAGCATTTT. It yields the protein CASSLEGGGRPQHF.

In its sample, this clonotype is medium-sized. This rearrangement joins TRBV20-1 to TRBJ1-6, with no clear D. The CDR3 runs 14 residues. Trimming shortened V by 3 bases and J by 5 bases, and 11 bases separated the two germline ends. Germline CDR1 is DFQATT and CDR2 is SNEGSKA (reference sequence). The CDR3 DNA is TGCAGTGCTAGCCCGTCAAGTGATAATTCACCCCTCCACTTT. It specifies CSASPSSDNSPLHF.

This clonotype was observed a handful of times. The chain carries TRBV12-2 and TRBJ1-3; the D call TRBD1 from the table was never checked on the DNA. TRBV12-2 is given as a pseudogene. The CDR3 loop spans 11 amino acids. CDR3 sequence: CARQSSNTIYF. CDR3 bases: TGTGCACGACAGTCGTCGAACACCATATATTTT.

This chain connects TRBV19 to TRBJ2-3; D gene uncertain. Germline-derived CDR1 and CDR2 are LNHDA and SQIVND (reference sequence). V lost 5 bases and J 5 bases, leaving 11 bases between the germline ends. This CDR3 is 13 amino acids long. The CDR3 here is CASSLEKGDTQYF. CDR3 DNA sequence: TGTGCCAGTAGTTTGGAGAAGGGAGATACGCAGTATTTT.

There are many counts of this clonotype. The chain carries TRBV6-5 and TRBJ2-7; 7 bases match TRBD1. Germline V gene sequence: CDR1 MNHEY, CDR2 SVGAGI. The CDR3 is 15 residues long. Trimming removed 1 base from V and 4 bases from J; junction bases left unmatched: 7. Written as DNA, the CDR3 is TGTGCCAGCAGTTACTACCGGGACAGAACTTACGAGCAGTACTTC. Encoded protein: CASSYYRDRTYEQYF.

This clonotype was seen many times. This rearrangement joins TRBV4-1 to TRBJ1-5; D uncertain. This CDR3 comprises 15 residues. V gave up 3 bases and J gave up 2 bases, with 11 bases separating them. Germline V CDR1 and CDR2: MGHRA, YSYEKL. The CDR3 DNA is TGCGCCAGCAGCCAGGTTATTGGAGGCAATCAGCCCCAGCATTTT. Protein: CASSQVIGGNQPQHF.

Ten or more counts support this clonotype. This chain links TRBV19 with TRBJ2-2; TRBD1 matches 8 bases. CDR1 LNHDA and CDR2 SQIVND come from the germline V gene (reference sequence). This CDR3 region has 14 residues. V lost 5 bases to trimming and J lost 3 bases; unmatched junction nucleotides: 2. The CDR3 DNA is TGTGCCAGTAGTCAACAGGGGGACACCGGGGAGCTGTTTTTT. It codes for CASSQQGDTGELFF.

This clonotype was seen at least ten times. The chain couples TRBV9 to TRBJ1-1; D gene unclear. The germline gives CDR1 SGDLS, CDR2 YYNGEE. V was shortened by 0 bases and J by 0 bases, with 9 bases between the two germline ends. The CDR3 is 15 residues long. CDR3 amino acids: CASSVGPVLNTEAFF. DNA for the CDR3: TGTGCCAGCAGCGTAGGTCCGGTACTGAACACTGAAGCTTTCTTT.

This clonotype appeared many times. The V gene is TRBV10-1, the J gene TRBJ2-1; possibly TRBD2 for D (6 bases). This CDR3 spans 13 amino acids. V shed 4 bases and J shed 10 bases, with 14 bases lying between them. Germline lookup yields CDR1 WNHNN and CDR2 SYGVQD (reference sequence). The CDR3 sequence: CASSASSAGEQFF. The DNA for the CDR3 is TGCGCCAGCAGTGCATCTAGCGCAGGAGAGCAGTTCTTC.

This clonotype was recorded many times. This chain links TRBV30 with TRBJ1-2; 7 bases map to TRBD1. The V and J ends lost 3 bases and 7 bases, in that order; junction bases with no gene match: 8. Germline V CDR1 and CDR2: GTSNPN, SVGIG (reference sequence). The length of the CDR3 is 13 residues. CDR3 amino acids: CAWRTRGEAGYTF. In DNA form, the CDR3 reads TGTGCCTGGAGGACCAGGGGGGAAGCTGGCTACACCTTC.

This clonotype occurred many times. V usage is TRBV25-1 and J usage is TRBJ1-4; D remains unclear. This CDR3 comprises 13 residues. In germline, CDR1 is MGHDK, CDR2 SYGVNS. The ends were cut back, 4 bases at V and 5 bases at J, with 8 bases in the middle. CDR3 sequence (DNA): TGTGCCAGCAGTGTCCGGATAAATGAAAAACTGTTTTTT. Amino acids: CASSVRINEKLFF.

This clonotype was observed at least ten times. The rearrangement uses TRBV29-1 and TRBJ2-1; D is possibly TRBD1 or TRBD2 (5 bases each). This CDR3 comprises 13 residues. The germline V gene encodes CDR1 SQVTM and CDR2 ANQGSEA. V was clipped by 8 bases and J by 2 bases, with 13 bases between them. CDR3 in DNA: TGCAGCACACCGGGGCAGACCTACAATGAGCAGTTCTTC. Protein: CSTPGQTYNEQFF.

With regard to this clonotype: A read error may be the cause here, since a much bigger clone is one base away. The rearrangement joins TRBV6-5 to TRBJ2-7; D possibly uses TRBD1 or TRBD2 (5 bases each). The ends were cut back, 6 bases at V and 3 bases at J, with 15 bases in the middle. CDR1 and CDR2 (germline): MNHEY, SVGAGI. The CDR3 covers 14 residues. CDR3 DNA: TGTGCCAGCAGCCGGGACGGGGTGTACTACGAGCAGTACTTC. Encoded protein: CASSRDGVYYEQYF.

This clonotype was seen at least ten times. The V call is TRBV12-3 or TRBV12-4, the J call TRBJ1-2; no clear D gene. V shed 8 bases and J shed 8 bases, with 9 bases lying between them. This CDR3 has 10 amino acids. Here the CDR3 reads CASGSEGYTF. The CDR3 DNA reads TGTGCCAGCGGCTCCGAGGGCTACACCTTC.

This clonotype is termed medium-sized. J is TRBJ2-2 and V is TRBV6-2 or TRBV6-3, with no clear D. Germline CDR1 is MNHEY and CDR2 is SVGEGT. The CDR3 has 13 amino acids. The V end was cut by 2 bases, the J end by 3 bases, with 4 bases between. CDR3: CASSYRDTGELFF. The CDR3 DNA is TGTGCCAGCAGTTACAGGGACACCGGGGAGCTGTTTTTT.

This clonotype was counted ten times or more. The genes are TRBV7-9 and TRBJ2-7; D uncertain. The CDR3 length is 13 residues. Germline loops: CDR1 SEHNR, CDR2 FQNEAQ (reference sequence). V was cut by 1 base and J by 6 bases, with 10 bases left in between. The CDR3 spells CASSLGRVGEQYF. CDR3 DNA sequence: TGTGCCAGCAGCTTAGGTAGGGTAGGCGAGCAGTACTTC.

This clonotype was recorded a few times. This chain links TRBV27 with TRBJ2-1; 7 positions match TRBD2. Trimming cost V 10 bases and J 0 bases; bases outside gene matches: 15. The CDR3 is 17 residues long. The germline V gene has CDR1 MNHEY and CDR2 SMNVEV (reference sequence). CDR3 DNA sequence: TGTGCCACCCTTGGGCGGGGGAAGATAAGCTCCTACAATGAGCAGTTCTTC. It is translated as CATLGRGKISSYNEQFF.